The clone carrying this T cell receptor beta chain was counted a few times. Its antigen is as yet unknown. The CDR3 runs 16 residues. The ends were cut back, 2 bases at V and 3 bases at J, with 17 bases in the middle. In germline, CDR1 is MNHEY, CDR2 SMNVEV (reference sequence). The record originates from a study of T cell repertoires in cytomegalovirus infection. At the level of the study: Epitope selection comprised recently identified HLA-C-restricted CMV epitopes and well-studied HLA-B-restricted CMV epitopes. Public TCR beta signatures were indicative of both CMV infection and a matching HLA type.

Findings of the study overall: Predominance within the ex vivo response was attributable to HLA-C-restricted CMV-specific TCR beta clonotypes. Cumulative frequency (of public TCR beta family members) identified carriers of CMV plus the relevant HLA.

MiXCR was run by TCRdb on the reads, yielding one entry per CDR3 protein. Of hundreds of thousands of distinct CDR3 sequences in the sample, roughly 30% were seen once. The specimen was cultured CD8+ T cells from PBMCs, collected from culture after CMV antigen stimulation. The chain carries TRBV27 and TRBJ2-7; D is unresolved. This TCR came from a human donor in good health (CMV status not recorded). Some clones in this sample may be carry-over from other donors' samples. In DNA, the CDR3 is TGTGCCAGCAGTTTAAGTTTATCCACCACCATCTACGAGCAGTACTTC. It codes for CASSLSLSTTIYEQYF.